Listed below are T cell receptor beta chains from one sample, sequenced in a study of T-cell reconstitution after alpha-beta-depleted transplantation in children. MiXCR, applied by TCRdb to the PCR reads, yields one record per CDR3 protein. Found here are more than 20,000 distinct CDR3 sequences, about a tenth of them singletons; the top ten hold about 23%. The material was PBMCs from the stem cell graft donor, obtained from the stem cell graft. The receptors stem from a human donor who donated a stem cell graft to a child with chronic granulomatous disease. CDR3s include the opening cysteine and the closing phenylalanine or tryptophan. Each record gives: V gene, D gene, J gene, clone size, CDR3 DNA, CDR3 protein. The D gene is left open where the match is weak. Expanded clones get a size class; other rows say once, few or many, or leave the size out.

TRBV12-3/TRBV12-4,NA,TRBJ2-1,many,TGTGCCAGCAGTTTAGTCCCTGGTTACAATGAGCAGTTCTTC,CASSLVPGYNEQFF
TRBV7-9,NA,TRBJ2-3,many,TGTGCCAGCAGCGCCCGGGACTCTAGCACAGATACGCAGTATTTT,CASSARDSSTDTQYF
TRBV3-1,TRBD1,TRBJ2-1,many,TGTGCCAGCAGCCTCGTCCCGGGACAGGGGTTTGAGGATGAGCAGTTCTTC,CASSLVPGQGFEDEQFF
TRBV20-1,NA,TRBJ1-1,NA,TGCAGTGCTATGGGAGGAGACACTGAAGCTTTCTTT,CSAMGGDTEAFF
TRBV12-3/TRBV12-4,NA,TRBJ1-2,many,TGTGCCAGCACTCCCGACGGCGCAGCTTCCCAGGGCTACACCTTC,CASTPDGAASQGYTF
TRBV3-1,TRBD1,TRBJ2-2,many,TGTGCCAGCAGCCAACCCAGACAGGGGGCAAACACCGGGGAGCTGTTTTTT,CASSQPRQGANTGELFF
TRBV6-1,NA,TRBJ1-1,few,TGTGCCAGCACCGAAGGGGCGGGCTCCACTGAAGCTTTCTTT,CASTEGAGSTEAFF
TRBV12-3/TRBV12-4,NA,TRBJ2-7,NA,TGTGCCAGCAGTTTAGGTAGAGAGGCCCTTCACCAATACGAGCAGTACTTC,CASSLGREALHQYEQYF
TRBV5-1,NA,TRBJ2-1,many,TGCGCCAGCAGCTCGGACCTCAATGAGCAGTTCTTC,CASSSDLNEQFF
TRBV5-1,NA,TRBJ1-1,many,TGCGCCAGCAGCTTGGAGGCGAAGGGCACTGAAGCTTTCTTT,CASSLEAKGTEAFF
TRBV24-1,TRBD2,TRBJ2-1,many,TGTGCCACCAGTGATTTGGCACTAGCGGACCCCTACAATGAGCAGTTCTTC,CATSDLALADPYNEQFF
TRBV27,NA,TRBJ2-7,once,TGTGCCAGCAGTTTATTGGACAGCCCCTACGAGCAGTACTTC,CASSLLDSPYEQYF
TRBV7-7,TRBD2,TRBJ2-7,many,TGTGCCAGCAGCTTTAGCGGGAGCGATGAGCAGTACTTC,CASSFSGSDEQYF
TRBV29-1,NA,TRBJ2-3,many,TGCAGCGTTGAAGTCAGGGGTTCGACAGATACGCAGTATTTT,CSVEVRGSTDTQYF
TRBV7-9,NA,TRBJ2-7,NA,TGTGCCAGCAGCACCGAAACTGTCGGCGAAAGCTACGAGCAGTACTTC,CASSTETVGESYEQYF
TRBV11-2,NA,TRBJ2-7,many,TGTGCCAGCAGCTTATACAGTTTGTACGAGCAGTACTTC,CASSLYSLYEQYF
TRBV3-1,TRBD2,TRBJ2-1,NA,TGTGCCTCCTGCCCCGGATTAGCGCGGGAGATGCAGTTCTTC,CASCPGLAREMQFF
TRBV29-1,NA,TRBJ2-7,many,TGCAGCGTTGGGGCCGGGCCCTACGAGCAGTACTTC,CSVGAGPYEQYF
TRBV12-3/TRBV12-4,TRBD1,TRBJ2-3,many,TGTGCCAGCAGTTCGGGACAGGATAACACAGATACGCAGTATTTT,CASSSGQDNTDTQYF
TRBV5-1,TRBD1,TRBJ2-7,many,TGCGCCAGCAGCTCCGGGACAGACCACGAGCAGTACTTC,CASSSGTDHEQYF
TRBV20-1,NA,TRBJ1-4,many,TGCAGTGCACTGGGACGGAATGAAAAACTGTTTTTT,CSALGRNEKLFF
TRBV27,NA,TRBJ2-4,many,TGTGCCAGCAGTTCCCCCTGGGAAAACATTCAGTACTTC,CASSSPWENIQYF
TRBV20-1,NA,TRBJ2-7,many,TGCAGTGCTAGAGTGACAGGCTTGCGCGAGCAGTACTTC,CSARVTGLREQYF
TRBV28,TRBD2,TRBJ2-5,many,TGTGCCACCAGACTAGCGCAAGAGACCCAGTACTTC,CATRLAQETQYF
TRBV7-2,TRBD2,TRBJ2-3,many,TGTGCCAGCAGCCCCGGGACTAGCGGATACACAGATACGCAGTATTTT,CASSPGTSGYTDTQYF
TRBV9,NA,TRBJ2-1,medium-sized,TGTGCCAGCAGCGTGTATGGCTCCTACAATGAGCAGTTCTTC,CASSVYGSYNEQFF
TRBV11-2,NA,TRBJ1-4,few,TGTGCCAGCAGCTTGCTGGCTAATGAAAAACTGTTTTTT,CASSLLANEKLFF
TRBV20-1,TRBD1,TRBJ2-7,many,TGCAGTGCTAGCCCGGGACAGGTTTTCTACGAGCAGTACTTC,CSASPGQVFYEQYF
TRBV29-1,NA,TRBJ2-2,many,TGCAGCGTTGCGAAGGGTGGGAGCGGGGAGCTGTTTTTT,CSVAKGGSGELFF
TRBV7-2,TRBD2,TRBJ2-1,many,TGTGCCAGCAGCTTAGCTTCGGGGGGGCCTGAGCAGTTCTTC,CASSLASGGPEQFF
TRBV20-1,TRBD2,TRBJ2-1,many,TGCAGTGCCTCAGGACTAGCCCCCAATGAGCAGTTCTTC,CSASGLAPNEQFF
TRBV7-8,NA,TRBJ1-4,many,TGTGCCAGCAGCTTCGGGGGCACAACTAATGAAAAACTGTTTTTT,CASSFGGTTNEKLFF
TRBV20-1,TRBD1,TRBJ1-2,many,TGCAGTGCCAGAAGGGACAGGGGCCCAAGCTATGGCTACACCTTC,CSARRDRGPSYGYTF